This T cell receptor beta chain derives from a study of CD8 T cells in ankylosing spondylitis. Overall study findings and caveats: Certain motif variants had earlier appeared in reactive arthritis synovial fluid and blood.

Using its own MiXCR run on the 5' RACE reads, TCRdb lists one record per CDR3 protein. The table includes 100,000 to 150,000 distinct CDR3 sequences, around 7% detected once. This clonotype was observed many times. Its specificity is not known. This CDR3 contains 16 residues. V lost 7 bases and J lost 5; bases outside the gene matches: 15. Germline V CDR1 and CDR2: MDHEN, SYDVKM. The chain combines TRBV28 with TRBJ1-1, with TRBD1 matching 8 bases. The TCR originated in a male donor with ankylosing spondylitis or in good health (not recorded which). Source material: blood, either unsorted or a sorted T cell fraction (not recorded which). This CDR3 reads CASNTSGAGGATEAFF. CDR3 bases: TGTGCCAGCAATACTTCTGGGGCAGGGGGCGCAACTGAAGCTTTCTTT. The full variable domain, completed using reference TRBV28 and TRBJ1-1, is DVKVTQSSRYLVKRTGEKVFLECVQDMDHENMFWYRQDPGLGLRLIYFSYDVKMKEKGDIPEGYSVSREKKERFSLILESASTNQTSMYLCASNTSGAGGATEAFFGQGTRLTVV.